These 5 T cell receptor beta chains originate from one sample sequenced in a study of blood T cell repertoires in COVID-19. Sequencing was performed with immunoSEQ multiplex PCR; in TCRdb, only in-frame clones are kept and a portion is missing. This sample has 330,000 or so clones, with approximately 88% found just once. The sample taken for sequencing was PBMCs or T cells enriched from blood (not recorded which). These receptors all come from a man aged 30 to 39 who had recovered from COVID-19.

This clone showed up just once. For the CDR3, the DNA is TGTGCCAGCTCACCCGACAGCGTCCCTGAGCAGTTCTTC. Amino acid sequence: CASSPDSVPEQFF. The rearrangement uses TRBV18 and TRBJ2-1, with D possibly TRBD1 on 5 matching bases. CDR3 size: 13 residues. Looked up from germline, CDR1 is KGHSH and CDR2 is LQKENI. Trimming removed 3 bases from V and 9 bases from J, with 12 bases in between.

V is TRBV2 and J is TRBJ2-1; TRBD2 matches at 11 bases. Germline V CDR1 and CDR2: SNHLY, FYNNEI. V lost 6 bases, J lost 5 bases, and 6 bases stayed unmatched. This CDR3 spans 15 amino acids. The DNA of the CDR3 is TGTGCCAGCAGCCAACTAGCGGGGGCCCACAATGAGCAGTTCTTC. Translating gives CASSQLAGAHNEQFF.

The V and J genes are TRBV25-1 and TRBJ1-3; 9 bases map to TRBD1. Germline trimming cut 6 bases from V and 9 bases from J; bases unmatched to any gene: 12. The CDR3 consists of 15 residues. The germline gives CDR1 MGHDK, CDR2 SYGVNS. DNA for the CDR3: TGTGCCAGCAGCTTTGGGGGGACAGGGAGGCCCACCATATATTTT. Translation: CASSFGGTGRPTIYF. The whole variable domain, filled in from reference TRBV25-1 and TRBJ1-3, reads EADIYQTPRYLVIGTGKKITLECSQTMGHDKMYWYQQDPGMELHLIHYSYGVNSTEKGDLSSESTVSRIRTEHFPLTLESARPSHTSQYLCASSFGGTGRPTIYFGEGSWLTVV.

The CDR3 sequence is CASSEAFSGLLVSNQPQHF. In DNA, the CDR3 is TGTGCCAGCAGTGAAGCTTTCTCCGGGTTGCTTGTGAGCAATCAGCCCCAGCATTTT. The V and J genes are TRBV6-1 and TRBJ1-5, with no clear D. The CDR3 consists of 19 residues. Germline assignment: CDR1 MNHNS and CDR2 SASEGT. V was trimmed by 0 bases and J by 1 base, leaving 19 bases between them.

Comment on this clone: Other nucleotide sequences in the sample specify the same CDR3. The rearrangement links TRBV5-6 to TRBJ1-1; 8 positions match TRBD1. Germline V gene sequence: CDR1 SGHDT, CDR2 YYEEEE. This CDR3 is 14 amino acids long. V dropped 3 bases and J dropped 5; count of bases not matched to a gene: 6. The CDR3 DNA reads TGTGCCAGCAGCTGGGACAGGTCGGGGACTGAAGCTTTCTTT. The encoded protein is CASSWDRSGTEAFF.